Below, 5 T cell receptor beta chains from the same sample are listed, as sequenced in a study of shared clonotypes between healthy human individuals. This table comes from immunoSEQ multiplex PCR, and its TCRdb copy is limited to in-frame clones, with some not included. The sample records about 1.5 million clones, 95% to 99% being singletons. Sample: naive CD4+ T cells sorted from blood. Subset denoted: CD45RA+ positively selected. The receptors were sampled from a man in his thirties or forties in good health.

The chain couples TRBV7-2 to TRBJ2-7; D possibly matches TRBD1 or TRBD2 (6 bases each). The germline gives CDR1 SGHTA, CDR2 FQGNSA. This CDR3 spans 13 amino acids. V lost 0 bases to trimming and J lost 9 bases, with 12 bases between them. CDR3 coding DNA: TGTGCCAGCAGCTTAGCGCGGGACACCGGGCAGTACTTC. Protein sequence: CASSLARDTGQYF.

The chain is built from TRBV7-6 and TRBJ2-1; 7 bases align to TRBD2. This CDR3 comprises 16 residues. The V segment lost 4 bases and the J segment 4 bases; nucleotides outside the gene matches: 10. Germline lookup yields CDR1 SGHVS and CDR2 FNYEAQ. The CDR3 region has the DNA TGTGCCAGCAGCTCTTCCGGGGGGAGCGGATACAATGAGCAGTTCTTC. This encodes CASSSSGGSGYNEQFF.

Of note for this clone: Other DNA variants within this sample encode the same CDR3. The CDR3 sequence is CASSVAGLYNEQFF. For the CDR3, the DNA is TGTGCCAGCAGCGTAGCTGGACTTTACAATGAGCAGTTCTTC. The chain is built from TRBV9 and TRBJ2-1; D may be TRBD2 (5 bases). The germline V gene has CDR1 SGDLS and CDR2 YYNGEE. Trimming left V 0 bases short and J 4 bases short, with 8 bases between. The CDR3 extends over 14 amino acids.

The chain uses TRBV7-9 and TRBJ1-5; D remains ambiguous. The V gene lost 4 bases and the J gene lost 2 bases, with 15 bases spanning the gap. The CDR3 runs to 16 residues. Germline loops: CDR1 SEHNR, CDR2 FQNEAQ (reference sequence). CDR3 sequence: CASSSIIGVGNQPQHF. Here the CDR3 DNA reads TGTGCCAGCAGCTCGATCATTGGGGTGGGCAATCAGCCCCAGCATTTT.

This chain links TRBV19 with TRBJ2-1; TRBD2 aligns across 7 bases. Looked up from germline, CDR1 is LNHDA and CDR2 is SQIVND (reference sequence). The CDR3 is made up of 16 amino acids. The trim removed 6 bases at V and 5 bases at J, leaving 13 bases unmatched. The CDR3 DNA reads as TGTGCCAGTAGGTTGCGGAGCGGGACCGCCGACAATGAGCAGTTCTTC. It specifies CASRLRSGTADNEQFF.